What follows are 12 T cell receptor beta chains derived from one specimen sequenced in a study of cytomegalovirus exposure and HLA in healthy donors. Primers: 60 Vbeta forward and 13 Jbeta reverse. The protocol was immunoSEQ multiplex PCR, while the TCRdb copy is restricted to in-frame clones and leaves out a portion. Its table records 45,000 to 60,000 clones. Specimen: PBMCs. Every receptor here comes from a male donor in good health and CMV-seronegative.

The chain uses TRBV18 and TRBJ2-7; 8 bases fit TRBD2. CDR3 length: 14 amino acids. Germline loops: CDR1 KGHSH, CDR2 LQKENI. The ends lost 3 bases at V and 4 bases at J; junction bases unmatched: 5. CDR3 nucleotide sequence: TGTGCCAGCTCACCGGGAAGCGGGGGTTACGAGCAGTACTTC. Its protein product is CASSPGSGGYEQYF.

The genes are TRBV4-1 and TRBJ2-2; the D gene is possibly TRBD2 (5 bases). This CDR3 contains 14 residues. The V gene lost 6 bases and the J gene lost 6 bases, with 14 bases spanning the gap. In germline, CDR1 is MGHRA, CDR2 YSYEKL. CDR3 protein: CASSRTSGAGELFF. CDR3 DNA sequence: TGCGCCAGCAGTCGTACGTCCGGGGCCGGGGAGCTGTTTTTT.

The genes are TRBV7-9 and TRBJ1-2; D possibly corresponds to TRBD1 (5 bases). Germline CDR1 SEHNR, CDR2 FQNEAQ (reference sequence). Trimming removed 3 bases from V and 6 bases from J, with 8 bases in between. This CDR3 region has 12 residues. The CDR3 loop is CASSFAGDGYTF. The CDR3 bases are TGTGCCAGCAGCTTCGCGGGGGATGGCTACACCTTC.

The gene calls are TRBV2 and TRBJ2-7; 9 bases line up with TRBD1. The trim removed 4 bases at V and 3 bases at J, leaving 10 bases unmatched. This CDR3 has 16 amino acids. CDR1 is SNHLY, CDR2 FYNNEI, per germline. The CDR3 reads CASSVMVGDRDYEQYF. The CDR3 DNA reads as TGTGCCAGCAGTGTTATGGTAGGGGACAGGGACTACGAGCAGTACTTC. The variable domain in full, with the rest retrieved from reference TRBV2 and TRBJ2-7, is EPEVTQTPSHQVTQMGQEVILRCVPISNHLYFYWYRQILGQKVEFLVSFYNNEISEKSEIFDDQFSVERPDGSNFTLKIRSTKLEDSAMYFCASSVMVGDRDYEQYFGPGTRLTVT.

The V call is TRBV29-1, the J call TRBJ1-3; D possibly corresponds to TRBD1 (5 bases). V was shortened by 0 bases and J by 4 bases, with 13 bases between the two germline ends. The CDR3 covers 15 residues. Germline assignment: CDR1 SQVTM and CDR2 ANQGSEA. The CDR3 DNA follows: TGCAGCGTTGAAGATATGGCAGGGTCGGGAAACACCATATATTTT. Translating it yields CSVEDMAGSGNTIYF.

For this clone: Other DNA sequences within the sample encode an identical CDR3. The chain recombines TRBV7-5 with TRBJ1-6; the table names TRBD1, a call not compared with the DNA. TRBV7-5 is marked as a pseudogene. The CDR3 has 18 residues. The CDR3 is CARSLGTGVITSGSPLHF. The CDR3 bases are TGTGCCAGAAGCTTAGGGACAGGGGTAATCACGTCGGGATCACCCCTCCACTTT.

The chain uses TRBV4-3 and TRBJ2-1; 15 nucleotides align to TRBD2. This CDR3 is built from 20 residues. V dropped 0 bases and J dropped 7; count of bases not matched to a gene: 13. Per the germline V gene, CDR1 is LGHNA and CDR2 is YSLEER. The CDR3 DNA reads TGCGCCAGCAGCCAAGAATTTTGGACTAGCGGGGGGGCCAGATCTAATGAGCAGTTCTTC. Translating it yields CASSQEFWTSGGARSNEQFF.

The gene calls are TRBV7-2 and TRBJ1-1; possible D gene TRBD1, 5 bases. This CDR3 is 14 amino acids long. V shed 2 bases and J shed 7 bases, with 14 bases lying between them. The germline V gene encodes CDR1 SGHTA and CDR2 FQGNSA. CDR3 loop: CASSLLGGTDEAFF. The CDR3 nucleotides read TGTGCCAGCAGCTTATTAGGAGGGACCGATGAAGCTTTCTTT.

This rearrangement joins TRBV2 to TRBJ2-2; 7 bases match TRBD2. Germline CDR1 reads SNHLY; CDR2 reads FYNNEI. CDR3 size: 13 residues. V lost 8 bases, J lost 5 bases, and 5 bases stayed unmatched. The CDR3 region has the DNA TGTGCCAGCGGGAGGGCCAGAACCGGGGAGCTGTTTTTT. It encodes CASGRARTGELFF.

The chain carries TRBV14 and TRBJ1-1; weak D call: TRBD1 (5 bases). The germline V and J ends were trimmed by 4 bases and 5 bases, with 17 bases remaining between them. This CDR3 comprises 15 residues. Looked up from germline, CDR1 is SGHDN and CDR2 is FVKESK. The CDR3 DNA sequence: TGTGCCAGCAGCCTCATGGGGGGGGGAGAGACTGAAGCTTTCTTT. Translating gives CASSLMGGGETEAFF.

Points on this clone: The sample contains more than one DNA sequence encoding this CDR3. This rearrangement joins TRBV6-4 to TRBJ2-1; 12 bases map to TRBD2. V lost 4 bases, J lost 7 bases, and 2 bases stayed unmatched. This CDR3 has 14 residues. The germline CDR1 and CDR2 sequences are MRHNA and SNTAGT. The CDR3 sequence: CASSGLAGDNEQFF. Written as DNA, the CDR3 is TGTGCCAGCAGTGGACTAGCGGGGGATAATGAGCAGTTCTTC.

This chain connects TRBV7-2 to TRBJ1-1; 9 bases fit TRBD1. V shed 4 bases, J shed 5 bases, and the junction held 11 bases outside the gene matches. Germline V gene data show CDR1 as SGHTA and CDR2 as FQGNSA. The CDR3 is 16 residues long. Here the CDR3 reads CASSWGTGSTGTEAFF. CDR3 coding DNA: TGTGCCAGCAGCTGGGGGACAGGGTCAACGGGAACTGAAGCTTTCTTT. Filled out from reference TRBV7-2 and TRBJ1-1, the complete variable domain reads GAGVSQSPSNKVTEKGKDVELRCDPISGHTALYWYRQSLGQGLEFLIYFQGNSAPDKSGLPSDRFSAERTGGSVSTLTIQRTQQEDSAVYLCASSWGTGSTGTEAFFGQGTRLTVV.